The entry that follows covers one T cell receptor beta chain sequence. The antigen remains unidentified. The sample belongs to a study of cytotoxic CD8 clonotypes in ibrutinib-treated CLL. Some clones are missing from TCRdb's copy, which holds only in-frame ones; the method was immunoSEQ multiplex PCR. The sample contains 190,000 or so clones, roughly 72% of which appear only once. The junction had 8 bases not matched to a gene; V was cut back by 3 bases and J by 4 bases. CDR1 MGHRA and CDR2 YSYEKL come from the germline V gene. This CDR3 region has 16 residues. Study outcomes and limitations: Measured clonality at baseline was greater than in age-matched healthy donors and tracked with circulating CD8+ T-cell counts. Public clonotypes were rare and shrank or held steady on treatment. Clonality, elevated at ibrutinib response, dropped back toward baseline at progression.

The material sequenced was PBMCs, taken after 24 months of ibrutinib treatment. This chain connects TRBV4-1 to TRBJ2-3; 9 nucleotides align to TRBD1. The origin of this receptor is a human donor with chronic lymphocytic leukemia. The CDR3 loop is CASSHEQGARSDTQYF. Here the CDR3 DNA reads TGCGCCAGCAGCCATGAACAGGGGGCGCGTTCAGATACGCAGTATTTT.